One and the same sample provided the 26 T cell receptor beta chains below, sequenced in a study of T cells in Graves' hyperthyroidism and ophthalmopathy. It was RNA transcripts that yielded the amplified TCR beta CDR3 regions. Primed by the HTBI set, a first-round RT-PCR was run on the TCR CDR3. TCRdb independently ran MiXCR on the multiplex PCR reads; one entry per CDR3 protein. This table holds around 690,000 distinct CDR3 sequences, roughly 17% found once. The sequencing sample was made of blood. All receptors derive from a man between 50 and 59 years old with Graves' hyperthyroidism.

This clonotype showed up many times. The V gene is TRBV20-1, the J gene TRBJ2-5; 7 bases agree with TRBD1. V trimming: 5 bases; J trimming: 1 base; junction bases outside the gene matches: 13. Germline-derived CDR1 and CDR2 are DFQATT and SNEGSKA (reference sequence). There are 16 residues in the CDR3. In DNA form, the CDR3 reads TGCAGTGCTGGACGACGACCCGACAGGGCCCAAGAGACCCAGTACTTC. This codes for CSAGRRPDRAQETQYF.

For this clonotype: At one boundary the junction diverges from the germline segment, which might be a read error. The CDR3 protein is CASSRRDRGREIQYF. In DNA form, the CDR3 reads TGTGCCAGCAGCCGCCGGGACAGGGGGCGAGAGATCCAGTACTTC. The chain is built from TRBV3-1 and TRBJ2-5; 12 bases align to TRBD1. This CDR3 is 15 amino acids long. Germline V gives CDR1 LGHDT, CDR2 YNNKEL (reference sequence).

This clonotype was counted ten times or more. V gene TRBV20-1 combines with J gene TRBJ2-1; TRBD1 matches 8 bases. This CDR3 is built from 15 residues. Trimming took 0 bases from V and 6 from J; bases not matched to a gene: 7. The germline V gene has CDR1 DFQATT and CDR2 SNEGSKA (reference sequence). The CDR3 DNA reads TGCAGTGCTAGAGATGTGACAGGGGCGGTCAATGAGCAGTTCTTC. It specifies CSARDVTGAVNEQFF.

This sequence joins TRBV9 and TRBJ2-3; the D gene is possibly TRBD1 (5 bases). CDR1 SGDLS and CDR2 YYNGEE come from the germline V gene. The V end lost 6 bases, the J end lost 0 bases, and 17 bases lay between the germline ends. The CDR3 contains 16 residues. The DNA for the CDR3 is TGTGCCAGCACCGGTGGGGCCCAACTTAGCACAGATACGCAGTATTTT. Its translation is CASTGGAQLSTDTQYF. The complete variable domain, with remaining parts taken from reference TRBV9 and TRBJ2-3, reads DSGVTQTPKHLITATGQRVTLRCSPRSGDLSVYWYQQSLDQGLQFLIQYYNGEERAKGNILERFSAQQFPDLHSELNLSSLELGDSALYFCASTGGAQLSTDTQYFGPGTRLTVL.

This sequence joins TRBV15 and TRBJ2-6, with unresolved D. This CDR3 contains 15 residues. Germline assignment: CDR1 LNHNV and CDR2 YYDKDF (reference sequence). Trimming left V 3 bases short and J 0 bases short, with 6 bases between. CDR3 in amino acids: CATSRESSGANVLTF. In DNA, the CDR3 is TGTGCCACCAGCAGGGAGAGCTCTGGGGCCAACGTCCTGACTTTC.

Many counts were recorded for this clonotype. The chain has TRBV28 and TRBJ2-1; D uncertain. V was clipped by 6 bases and J by 5 bases, with 11 bases between them. This CDR3 comprises 13 residues. The V gene's germline CDR1 is MDHEN and CDR2 SYDVKM. This CDR3 is CASRARGDNEQFF. The CDR3 DNA reads as TGTGCCAGCAGGGCGAGAGGTGACAATGAGCAGTTCTTC. Combining the CDR3 with reference TRBV28 and TRBJ2-1 gives the whole variable domain DVKVTQSSRYLVKRTGEKVFLECVQDMDHENMFWYRQDPGLGLRLIYFSYDVKMKEKGDIPEGYSVSREKKERFSLILESASTNQTSMYLCASRARGDNEQFFGPGTRLTVL.

This clonotype was counted many times. The J gene is TRBJ1-2, the V gene TRBV5-4; TRBD1 aligns across 11 bases. The ends lost 4 bases at V and 4 bases at J; junction bases unmatched: 6. The CDR3 has 15 residues. Germline V gives CDR1 SGHNT, CDR2 YYREEE (reference sequence). CDR3 sequence reads: CASSLGTGGAYGYTF. DNA for the CDR3: TGTGCCAGCAGCCTAGGGACAGGGGGGGCCTATGGCTACACCTTC.

This clonotype showed up many times. This chain links TRBV28 with TRBJ1-6; the match to TRBD1 covers 11 bases. The CDR3 is made up of 14 amino acids. After removal of 8 bases from V and 10 bases from J, the junction contained 7 bases not matched to a gene. CDR1 and CDR2 from the germline V gene are MDHEN and SYDVKM. This chain's CDR3 is CASGRTGGGSPLHF. In DNA, the CDR3 is TGTGCCAGCGGTCGGACAGGGGGCGGGTCACCCCTCCACTTT.

This clonotype was observed a few times. The chain recombines TRBV6-5 with TRBJ2-1; 9 bases agree with TRBD2. Germline trimming cut 2 bases from V and 7 bases from J; bases unmatched to any gene: 6. This CDR3 is 15 amino acids long. Per germline, CDR1 MNHEY and CDR2 SVGAGI. The DNA of the CDR3 is TGTGCCAGCAGTTACGGAGCGGGAGGTCCGAATGAGCAGTTCTTC. Translated: CASSYGAGGPNEQFF.

This clonotype has just a few counts. V gene TRBV6-2 or TRBV6-3 combines with J gene TRBJ2-2; tentatively, D is TRBD2 (7 bases). Germline CDR1 reads MNHEY; CDR2 reads SVGEGT. This CDR3 spans 17 amino acids. V lost 0 bases and J lost 4, with 15 bases in between. The chain's CDR3 is CASSYSTGLGGTGELFF. The CDR3 coding sequence is TGTGCCAGCAGTTACTCGACCGGACTAGGGGGCACCGGGGAGCTGTTTTTT.

This clonotype has at least ten counts. V is TRBV12-3 or TRBV12-4 and J is TRBJ1-1; 7 nucleotides align to TRBD1. This CDR3 comprises 14 residues. V was pared by 5 bases and J by 4 bases, with 7 bases of the junction left unmatched. CDR3 region: CASSRQGGVTEAFF. The CDR3 DNA follows: TGTGCCAGCAGTCGCCAGGGGGGAGTCACTGAAGCTTTCTTT.

J is TRBJ1-5 and V is TRBV18, with D perhaps matching TRBD1 (5 bases). Germline-derived CDR1 and CDR2 are KGHSH and LQKENI. The CDR3 contains 16 residues. The germline V and J ends were trimmed by 5 bases and 0 bases, with 14 bases remaining between them. Here the CDR3 reads CASSEGDAYSNQPQHF. CDR3 DNA: TGTGCCAGCTCAGAAGGGGACGCTTATAGCAATCAGCCCCAGCATTTT.

There are many counts of this clonotype. V gene TRBV19 combines with J gene TRBJ2-5, with D tentatively TRBD1 (5 bases). V lost 4 bases, J lost 5 bases, and 11 bases lay in between. This CDR3 contains 13 residues. The germline V gene has CDR1 LNHDA and CDR2 SQIVND (reference sequence). CDR3 DNA sequence: TGTGCCAGTAGTAGCGGACAATGGGAGACCCAGTACTTC. Translated, it gives CASSSGQWETQYF.

As regards this clonotype: This could be a read error, since a much larger clone is one nucleotide away. The chain employs TRBV24-1 and TRBJ1-4; D not resolved. The germline gives CDR1 KGHDR, CDR2 SFDVKD. CDR3 length: 16 residues. This CDR3 reads CATSDRTAATNEKLLF. In nucleotides, the CDR3 is TGTGCCACCAGTGATCGGACGGCTGCAACTAATGAAAAACTGCTTTTT.

This clonotype was seen ten or more times. V and J are TRBV12-3 or TRBV12-4 and TRBJ1-1, with 9 positions matching TRBD1. The CDR3 is made up of 18 amino acids. The V and J ends lost 3 bases and 1 base, in that order; junction bases with no gene match: 12. For the CDR3, the DNA is TGTGCCAGCAGTTTGATCCCCGGCCGACAGGGGGAGAACACTGAAGCTTTCTTT. Residues: CASSLIPGRQGENTEAFF.

This clonotype has just a few counts. The chain couples TRBV5-1 to TRBJ2-7, with D perhaps assigned TRBD1 or TRBD2 (5 bases each). V was cut by 0 bases and J by 3 bases, with 10 bases left in between. The CDR3 extends over 14 amino acids. Germline CDR1 and CDR2: SGHRS and YFSETQ. The CDR3 DNA reads TGCGCCAGCAGCTTGGGAGGGACCTTCTACGAGCAGTACTTC. This codes for CASSLGGTFYEQYF.

This clonotype was observed at least ten times. The chain uses TRBV6-2 or TRBV6-3 and TRBJ2-4; a possible D gene is TRBD2 (6 bases). Trimming removed 0 bases from V and 6 bases from J, with 6 bases in between. The germline CDR1 and CDR2 sequences are MNHEY and SVGEGT. CDR3 size: 13 residues. The CDR3 DNA is TGTGCCAGCAGTTACTCGGGGGGAAACATTCAGTACTTC. Encoded protein: CASSYSGGNIQYF.

J is TRBJ2-1 and V is TRBV6-2 or TRBV6-3; TRBD2 agrees at 9 bases. CDR1 is MNHEY, CDR2 SVGEGT, per germline. The CDR3 consists of 15 residues. The V and J ends lost 5 bases and 5 bases, in that order; junction bases with no gene match: 7. CDR3 sequence (DNA): TGTGCCAGCAGTCCCAATAGCGGGAGCCACAATGAGCAGTTCTTC. It is translated as CASSPNSGSHNEQFF.

This clonotype was counted at least ten times. This rearrangement joins TRBV28 to TRBJ2-5, with TRBD2 identical over 10 bases. V lost 8 bases and J lost 1; bases outside the gene matches: 7. Germline loops: CDR1 MDHEN, CDR2 SYDVKM. CDR3 length: 15 residues. The DNA for the CDR3 is TGTGCCAGCGGAGTAGCGGGAGGCCCCCAAGAGACCCAGTACTTC. This encodes CASGVAGGPQETQYF.

The rearrangement joins TRBV10-3 to TRBJ2-3; D not certain. Germline assignment: CDR1 ENHRY and CDR2 SYGVKD. V was pared by 7 bases and J by 0 bases, with 8 bases between. There are 13 residues in the CDR3. CDR3 coding DNA: TGTGCCATCACCACGACTAGCACAGATACGCAGTATTTT. Encoded protein: CAITTTSTDTQYF.

As for this clonotype: This may arise from a read error, as a much more abundant clone is one base away. The chain's CDR3 is CASSYAGNQPQHF. In DNA form, the CDR3 reads TGTGCCAGCAGTTACGCGGGCAATCAGCCCCAGCATTTT. This sequence joins TRBV6-5 and TRBJ1-5; D is unclear. The CDR3 is 13 amino acids. V shed 2 bases and J shed 2 bases, with 4 bases lying between them. The germline gives CDR1 MNHEY, CDR2 SVGAGI.

This clonotype was counted between two and nine times. This sequence joins TRBV20-1 and TRBJ1-5, with 8 bases matching TRBD1. This CDR3 spans 15 amino acids. CDR1 DFQATT and CDR2 SNEGSKA come from the germline V gene (reference sequence). V shed 5 bases, J shed 4 bases, and the junction held 10 bases outside the gene matches. The CDR3 region is CSAPKTGDVNQPQHF. The CDR3 nucleotides are TGCAGTGCTCCTAAGACAGGGGATGTTAATCAGCCCCAGCATTTT.

V gene TRBV9 combines with J gene TRBJ1-1, with TRBD1 matching over 11 bases. V shed 3 bases and J 2 bases; nucleotides not matched to a gene: 6. The CDR3 spans 16 residues. Germline CDR1 and CDR2: SGDLS and YYNGEE. The CDR3 DNA is TGTGCCAGCAGCGCCCGGGACAGGGGGTACAACACTGAAGCTTTCTTT. This codes for CASSARDRGYNTEAFF.

This clonotype was detected many times. This sequence joins TRBV20-1 and TRBJ2-3, with 11 bases matching TRBD2. The CDR3 totals 14 residues. Germline assignment: CDR1 DFQATT and CDR2 SNEGSKA (reference sequence). The V and J ends lost 6 bases and 3 bases, in that order; junction bases with no gene match: 5. The CDR3 DNA reads as TGCAGTGCGCCGGGACTAGCGGCTACAGATACGCAGTATTTT. Translating gives CSAPGLAATDTQYF.

This clonotype was picked up many times. The chain employs TRBV10-3 and TRBJ1-1; D unresolved. The V end lost 0 bases, the J end lost 4 bases, and 12 bases lay between the germline ends. The CDR3 extends over 15 amino acids. The germline CDR1 and CDR2 sequences are ENHRY and SYGVKD. The CDR3 DNA reads TGTGCCATCAGTGAGTCCCCCTCCGGCGGCACTGAAGCTTTCTTT. Residues: CAISESPSGGTEAFF.

This clonotype was recorded a few times. The chain is built from TRBV12-3 or TRBV12-4 and TRBJ2-7, with 7 bases fitting TRBD2. The CDR3 is made up of 14 amino acids. V lost 6 bases to trimming and J lost 3 bases; unmatched junction nucleotides: 8. CDR3 DNA sequence: TGTGCCAGCAGCCGTCCCGGGGGGTACTACGAGCAGTACTTC. This encodes CASSRPGGYYEQYF.